The 25 T cell receptor beta chains below all came from one sample that was sequenced in a study of shared clonotypes between healthy human individuals. The table came from immunoSEQ multiplex PCR; TCRdb's copy has only in-frame clones and leaves some out. The sample contains around 600,000 clones, about 96% of which appear only once. What was sequenced was naive CD4+ T cells sorted from blood. Subset given: CD45RA+ positively selected. Every receptor here comes from a woman under 40 in good health.

The chain carries TRBV7-2 and TRBJ2-1, with a tentative D call TRBD2 (6 bases). V lost 4 bases and J 7 bases, leaving 17 bases between the germline ends. Germline lookup yields CDR1 SGHTA and CDR2 FQGNSA. The CDR3 has 15 amino acids. This CDR3 reads CASSYWRAQYNEQFF. CDR3 sequence (DNA): TGTGCCAGCAGCTACTGGAGGGCCCAGTATAATGAGCAGTTCTTC.

The chain is built from TRBV2 and TRBJ2-3; D not resolved. The germline V gene has CDR1 SNHLY and CDR2 FYNNEI. The CDR3 totals 13 residues. Trimming shortened V by 4 bases and J by 1 base, and 6 bases separated the two germline ends. The CDR3, as DNA: TGTGCCAGCAGTGCTGCGCGCACAGATACGCAGTATTTT. This translates into CASSAARTDTQYF.

This chain uses TRBV2 with TRBJ2-3; 11 nucleotides match TRBD2. This CDR3 has 16 amino acids. The V gene's germline CDR1 is SNHLY and CDR2 FYNNEI. V lost 6 bases, J lost 1 base, and 6 bases stayed unmatched. CDR3 sequence reads: CASRIAGGLGTDTQYF. The DNA for the CDR3 is TGTGCCAGCAGAATAGCGGGAGGGCTGGGCACAGATACGCAGTATTTT.

V gene TRBV7-3 combines with J gene TRBJ1-5; 7 bases fit TRBD1. The CDR3 is 16 amino acids. Per the germline V gene, CDR1 is SGHTA and CDR2 is FQGTGA. V dropped 1 base and J dropped 3; count of bases not matched to a gene: 6. The CDR3 is CASSLMGGTVNQPQHF. As DNA, the CDR3 is TGTGCCAGCAGCTTAATGGGTGGGACAGTCAATCAGCCCCAGCATTTT.

This clone was seen just once. The chain employs TRBV2 and TRBJ2-7; weak D call: TRBD1 (5 bases). The CDR3 covers 15 residues. Germline V gives CDR1 SNHLY, CDR2 FYNNEI. V was trimmed by 1 base and J by 2 bases, leaving 12 bases between them. This chain's CDR3 is CASSEGRTPTYEQYF. The CDR3 DNA reads TGTGCCAGCAGTGAAGGACGGACACCGACCTACGAGCAGTACTTC.

The chain links TRBV19 to TRBJ1-6; maybe TRBD1 (5 bases). This CDR3 spans 15 amino acids. V was cut by 3 bases and J by 5 bases, with 11 bases left in between. CDR1 LNHDA and CDR2 SQIVND come from the germline V gene (reference sequence). CDR3 sequence (DNA): TGTGCCAGTAGTATGTGGGGGAAGAATAATTCACCCCTCCACTTT. Protein sequence: CASSMWGKNNSPLHF.

J is TRBJ2-7 and V is TRBV5-1; no firm D call. CDR3 length equals 11 residues. CDR1 is SGHRS and CDR2 is YFSETQ in the germline V gene. Trimming shortened V by 6 bases and J by 3 bases, and 7 bases separated the two germline ends. CDR3 DNA sequence: TGCGCCAGCACTCATGGCTACGAGCAGTACTTC. Its protein is CASTHGYEQYF.

The chain has TRBV6-1 and TRBJ1-5; 7 nucleotides agree with TRBD1. There are 17 residues in the CDR3. The germline V gene encodes CDR1 MNHNS and CDR2 SASEGT. J lost 0 bases, V lost 2 bases, and 7 bases had no gene match. CDR3 sequence reads: CASSEILQGYSNQPQHF. CDR3 in DNA: TGTGCCAGCAGTGAAATCCTACAGGGGTATAGCAATCAGCCCCAGCATTTT.

This chain links TRBV10-3 with TRBJ2-7, with D perhaps matching TRBD2 (6 bases). Germline CDR1 and CDR2: ENHRY and SYGVKD. V dropped 10 bases and J dropped 4 bases, with 14 bases sitting between them. CDR3 length equals 12 residues. The chain's CDR3 is CATEGRGYEQYF. CDR3 sequence (DNA): TGTGCCACGGAGGGGAGAGGTTACGAGCAGTACTTC.

The chain employs TRBV4-1 and TRBJ1-4; 10 bases match TRBD1. J lost 6 bases, V lost 4 bases, and 5 bases had no gene match. Germline CDR1 reads MGHRA; CDR2 reads YSYEKL. The length of the CDR3 is 15 residues. Here the CDR3 DNA reads TGCGCCAGCAGCCGTTCGACAGGGGGCCATGAAAAACTGTTTTTT. This sequence encodes CASSRSTGGHEKLFF.

The V gene is TRBV5-5, the J gene TRBJ2-2; 8 bases line up with TRBD1. The germline gives CDR1 SGHKS, CDR2 YYEKEE (reference sequence). J lost 7 bases, V lost 0 bases, and 8 bases had no gene match. The CDR3 runs 16 residues. The CDR3 is CASSLAVTGAGGELFF. The CDR3 nucleotides read TGTGCCAGCAGCTTGGCAGTGACAGGGGCCGGCGGGGAGCTGTTTTTT.

The CDR3 reads CASSQVERTENTEAFF. The CDR3 DNA follows: TGCGCCAGCAGCCAAGTGGAGAGGACAGAGAACACTGAAGCTTTCTTT. The chain uses TRBV4-1 and TRBJ1-1; tentative D call: TRBD1 (6 bases). Germline loops: CDR1 MGHRA, CDR2 YSYEKL. There are 16 residues in the CDR3. V shed 1 base and J shed 1 base, with 13 bases lying between them.

The chain combines TRBV5-1 with TRBJ2-7, with 7 bases aligning to TRBD1. With V trimmed by 1 base and J by 7 bases, 5 bases remained unmatched. The CDR3 covers 13 residues. Germline CDR1 SGHRS, CDR2 YFSETQ. The CDR3: CASSLWDSREQYF. For the CDR3, the DNA is TGCGCCAGCAGCTTGTGGGACAGTCGAGAGCAGTACTTC.

This chain uses TRBV5-1 with TRBJ2-7, with a possible D match to TRBD2 (6 bases). CDR1 and CDR2 (germline): SGHRS, YFSETQ. Trimming removed 4 bases from V and 3 bases from J, with 11 bases in between. CDR3 size: 13 residues. The CDR3 DNA reads TGCGCCAGCAGCCCGGACTATCTCTACGAGCAGTACTTC. Protein: CASSPDYLYEQYF.

This rearrangement joins TRBV11-2 to TRBJ2-1; 9 nucleotides match TRBD2. This CDR3 has 14 amino acids. V trimming: 7 bases; J trimming: 4 bases; junction bases outside the gene matches: 5. Germline CDR1 and CDR2: SGHAT and FQNNGV. The DNA for the CDR3 is TGTGCCAGCACCGGACTAGCGAATTACAATGAGCAGTTCTTC. It yields the protein CASTGLANYNEQFF.

The chain recombines TRBV10-1 with TRBJ2-1; D gene ambiguous. CDR3 length equals 10 residues. Trimming left V 6 bases short and J 7 bases short, with 4 bases between. Germline V gene lookup returns CDR1 WNHNN and CDR2 SYGVQD (reference sequence). The CDR3 DNA reads TGCGCCAGCAGGCAAAATGAGCAGTTCTTC. Its protein is CASRQNEQFF.

The CDR3 sequence: CASSQGNSIQETQYF. The DNA for the CDR3 is TGTGCCAGCAGCCAAGGTAACAGCATCCAAGAGACCCAGTACTTC. V and J are TRBV4-2 and TRBJ2-5; D unresolved. V was shortened by 1 base and J by 1 base, with 10 bases between the two germline ends. This CDR3 has 15 residues. Per germline, CDR1 LGHNA and CDR2 YNFKEQ.

The V gene is TRBV6-6, the J gene TRBJ1-1; 7 bases are a match to TRBD1. Losses at the gene ends were 0 bases for V and 6 bases for J; bases not matched to a gene: 4. CDR3 length: 14 amino acids. The V gene's germline CDR1 is MNHNY and CDR2 SVGAGI (reference sequence). The CDR3 sequence: CASSYSQGIAEAFF. CDR3 DNA: TGTGCCAGCAGTTACTCACAGGGGATTGCTGAAGCTTTCTTT.

The chain joins TRBV28 to TRBJ1-5; possibly TRBD1 for D (6 bases). V was clipped by 6 bases and J by 1 base, with 13 bases between them. Germline CDR1 MDHEN, CDR2 SYDVKM. This CDR3 contains 15 residues. The CDR3 sequence: CASSTSQGSNQPQHF. The CDR3 coding sequence is TGTGCCAGCAGCACCTCACAGGGAAGCAATCAGCCCCAGCATTTT. Supplemented by reference TRBV28 and TRBJ1-5, the full variable domain reads DVKVTQSSRYLVKRTGEKVFLECVQDMDHENMFWYRQDPGLGLRLIYFSYDVKMKEKGDIPEGYSVSREKKERFSLILESASTNQTSMYLCASSTSQGSNQPQHFGDGTRLSIL.

This chain links TRBV18 with TRBJ2-7, with 7 bases matching TRBD2. Unmatched junction bases numbered 5, after V lost 6 bases and J lost 6 bases. This CDR3 spans 12 amino acids. CDR1 KGHSH and CDR2 LQKENI come from the germline V gene. CDR3 region: CASSSGGREQYF. The CDR3 coding sequence is TGTGCCAGCTCCTCGGGGGGACGCGAGCAGTACTTC.

This clone was found once. The rearrangement uses TRBV11-2 and TRBJ1-3; 7 nucleotides line up with TRBD1. The CDR3 totals 16 residues. After removal of 7 bases from V and 0 bases from J, the junction contained 9 bases not matched to a gene. The germline gives CDR1 SGHAT, CDR2 FQNNGV. The CDR3 protein is CASTARPGGSGNTIYF. CDR3 DNA sequence: TGTGCCAGCACCGCGCGCCCAGGGGGCTCTGGAAACACCATATATTTT.

The gene calls are TRBV7-2 and TRBJ1-6; D not resolved. The CDR3 is 14 residues long. Between the trimmed V and J ends, which lost 10 bases and 15 bases, there was a span of 25 bases. CDR1 is SGHTA, CDR2 FQGNSA, per germline. CDR3 loop: CATYLDVGGERLHF. The CDR3 DNA sequence: TGTGCCACCTACCTGGACGTGGGCGGGGAGCGCCTCCACTTT.

This sequence joins TRBV5-1 and TRBJ2-7; TRBD2 is a possible D gene (5 bases). The V gene lost 4 bases and the J gene lost 0 bases, with 14 bases spanning the gap. CDR3 length equals 15 residues. Per the germline V gene, CDR1 is SGHRS and CDR2 is YFSETQ. CDR3 bases: TGCGCCAGCAGCATCCGTGCGGGTAGCTCCTACGAGCAGTACTTC. It specifies CASSIRAGSSYEQYF.

The rearrangement links TRBV28 to TRBJ2-3; 7 positions agree with TRBD2. CDR3 length: 16 residues. The germline gives CDR1 MDHEN, CDR2 SYDVKM. With 5 bases clipped from V and 4 bases from J, the junction kept 12 bases outside the gene matches. Written as DNA, the CDR3 is TGTGCCAGCAGTCCCCGCGTGGCGGGAGAGGCAGATACGCAGTATTTT. This encodes CASSPRVAGEADTQYF.

Concerning this clone: Other DNA sequences of this sample code for an identical CDR3. V gene TRBV7-2 combines with J gene TRBJ2-7; TRBD2 aligns across 12 bases. CDR3 length equals 14 residues. Germline V gene data show CDR1 as SGHTA and CDR2 as FQGNSA. The ends lost 6 bases at V and 1 base at J; junction bases unmatched: 1. In nucleotides, the CDR3 is TGTGCCAGCAGTCTAGCGGGAGGGTCCTACGAGCAGTACTTC. Encoded protein: CASSLAGGSYEQYF.